This TCR beta chain was recovered during a study of T cells in Graves' hyperthyroidism and ophthalmopathy. Background on the study: Peripheral blood samples were taken at initial diagnosis, prior to any treatment.

CDR1 and CDR2 (germline): DFQATT, SNEGSKA (reference sequence). Trimming shortened V by 5 bases and J by 1 base, and 16 bases separated the two germline ends. This CDR3 has 15 amino acids. The CDR3 regions of TCR beta were amplified from RNA transcripts. Initially, a first-round RT-PCR of the TCR CDR3 employed the HTBI primer set. TCRdb re-derived calls from the multiplex PCR reads in MiXCR, one entry per CDR3 protein. The sample lists roughly 290,000 distinct CDR3 sequences; around 15% were seen once. This clonotype has ten or more counts. Patients counted as stable if ophthalmopathy did not develop within 18 months. In making diagnoses, clinical symptoms, serum thyroxine and TRAb, thyroid ultrasound and orbital computed tomography were all used.

This TCR derives from a woman aged 40 to 49 with Graves' hyperthyroidism. The sequenced sample consisted of blood. This rearrangement joins TRBV20-1 to TRBJ2-3; D might be TRBD2 (6 bases). CDR3 sequence reads: CSAFRLDRGTDTQYF. For the CDR3, the DNA is TGCAGTGCTTTTCGACTAGATCGAGGCACAGATACGCAGTATTTT.